This passage covers 10 T cell receptor beta chains from one sample sequenced in a study of molecular identifiers for immune sequencing clone quantification. TCRdb re-analysed the PCR reads in MiXCR, keeping a single row per CDR3 protein. The table lists about 510,000 distinct CDR3 sequences, over 20% of them singletons. Material for sequencing was naive CD8+ T cells from blood, with Jurkat cell RNA spiked in. This sample's subset: FACS-sorted CD8+CD4-CCR7+CD45RA+ naive T cells. The receptors come from a human donor in good health. Some libraries in this study had Jurkat cell RNA spiked in.

V and J are TRBV7-3 and TRBJ1-6, with D possibly TRBD1 on 5 matching bases. The V gene lost 5 bases and the J gene lost 5 bases, with 10 bases spanning the gap. Germline loops: CDR1 SGHTA, CDR2 FQGTGA. This CDR3 region has 14 residues. The CDR3 nucleotides read TGTGCCAGCAGCACAGGCGACGATAATTCACCCCTCCACTTT. It translates to CASSTGDDNSPLHF.

Worth noting for this clonotype: The final CDR3 position lacks the conserved phenylalanine or tryptophan, pointing to a likely read error. The chain carries TRBV6-2 or TRBV6-3 and TRBJ2-3, with a tentative D call TRBD2 (5 bases). Germline values: CDR1 MNHEY, CDR2 SVGEGT. V gave up 8 bases and J gave up 1 base, with 16 bases separating them. This CDR3 contains 15 residues. CDR3 region: CASSWRGMGTDTQYL. CDR3 nucleotides: TGTGCCAGCTCCTGGAGAGGGATGGGCACAGATACGCAGTATCTT.

With regard to this clonotype: A junction boundary mismatches the germline segment, possibly from a read error. The chain links TRBV4-3 to TRBJ2-3; TRBD2 is a possible D gene (5 bases). Germline V lookup: CDR1 LGHNA, CDR2 YSLEER. The CDR3 covers 15 residues. The CDR3 nucleotides are TGCTCCAGCAGCCAAGAAGGTAGAGGGAGAGATACGCAGTATTTT. Translated, it gives CSSSQEGRGRDTQYF.

The genes are TRBV13 and TRBJ1-6; D gene uncertain. Germline V gene lookup returns CDR1 PRHDT and CDR2 FYEKMQ (reference sequence). Trimming removed 2 bases at V and 6 bases at J, with 5 bases between. The CDR3 contains 13 residues. CDR3: CASSLLVNSPLHF. CDR3 bases: TGTGCCAGCAGCTTATTGGTTAATTCACCCCTCCACTTT.

The chain joins TRBV10-3 to TRBJ2-7; D assignment may be TRBD1 or TRBD2 (5 bases each). Between the trimmed V and J ends, which lost 4 bases and 6 bases, there was a span of 19 bases. From germline, CDR1 is ENHRY and CDR2 SYGVKD. CDR3 length equals 15 residues. The DNA for the CDR3 is TGTGCCATCAGTGCTACCGGGGCGTTTTCCCTCGAGCAGTACTTC. This codes for CAISATGAFSLEQYF.

The V gene is TRBV4-3, the J gene TRBJ2-1; TRBD1 matches 7 bases. Germline values: CDR1 LGHNA, CDR2 YSLEER. After removal of 5 bases from V and 6 bases from J, the junction contained 10 bases not matched to a gene. This CDR3 has 15 residues. CDR3 loop: CASSVGTETRNEQFF. In nucleotides, the CDR3 is TGCGCCAGCAGCGTAGGGACAGAGACGCGCAATGAGCAGTTCTTC.

As regards this clonotype: Its ends do not fully match the called genes, so a read error is possible. The rearrangement links TRBV28 to TRBJ2-1, with D maybe TRBD2 (5 bases). CDR3 size: 11 residues. Germline lookup yields CDR1 MDHEN and CDR2 SYDVKM. The CDR3 nucleotides read TGTGCCAGCAGCCCGGGGAATGAGCAGCTCTTC. Amino acid sequence: CASSPGNEQLF.

Of note for this clonotype: This sequence may be a read error, since a much larger clone differs from it by one base. This rearrangement joins TRBV6-5 to TRBJ2-6; 8 bases are a match to TRBD1. Germline trimming cut 6 bases from V and 2 bases from J; bases unmatched to any gene: 6. The V gene's germline CDR1 is MNHEY and CDR2 SVGAGI. The CDR3 length is 16 residues. The DNA of the CDR3 is TGTGCCAGCAGCTGGACAGGGATCCCTGGGGCCAACGTCCTGACTTTC. Its translation is CASSWTGIPGANVLTF.

CDR3 region: CASSFLGGGQETQYF. Written as DNA, the CDR3 is TGTGCCAGCAGTTTTTTAGGGGGTGGCCAAGAGACCCAGTACTTC. The chain is built from TRBV12-3 or TRBV12-4 and TRBJ2-5, with a possible D match to TRBD1 (6 bases). The CDR3 sequence is 15 residues long. Trimming stripped 3 bases from V and 1 base from J, with 12 bases between.

This clonotype came up a few times. This rearrangement joins TRBV7-9 to TRBJ1-1; D might be TRBD1 (5 bases). V lost 1 base and J lost 7, with 13 bases in between. The CDR3 runs 14 residues. Germline CDR1 SEHNR, CDR2 FQNEAQ (reference sequence). CDR3 coding DNA: TGTGCCAGCAGCTTAGTGCAGGGTAGGGGTGAAGCTTTCTTT. Protein: CASSLVQGRGEAFF.